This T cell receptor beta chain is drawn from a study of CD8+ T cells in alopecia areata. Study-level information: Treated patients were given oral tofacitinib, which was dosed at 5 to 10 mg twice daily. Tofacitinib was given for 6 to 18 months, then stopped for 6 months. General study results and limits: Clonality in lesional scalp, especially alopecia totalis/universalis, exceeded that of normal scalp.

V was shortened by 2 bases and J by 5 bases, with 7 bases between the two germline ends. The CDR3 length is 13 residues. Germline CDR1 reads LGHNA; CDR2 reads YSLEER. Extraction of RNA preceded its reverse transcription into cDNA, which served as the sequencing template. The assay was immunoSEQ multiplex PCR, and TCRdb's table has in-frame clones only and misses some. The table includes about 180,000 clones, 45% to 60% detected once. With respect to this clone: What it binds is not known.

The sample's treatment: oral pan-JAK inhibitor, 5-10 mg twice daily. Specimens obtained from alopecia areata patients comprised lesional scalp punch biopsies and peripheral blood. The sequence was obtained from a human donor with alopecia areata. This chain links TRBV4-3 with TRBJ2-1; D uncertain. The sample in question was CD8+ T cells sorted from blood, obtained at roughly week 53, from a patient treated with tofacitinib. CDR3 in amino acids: CASSQNHDNEQFF. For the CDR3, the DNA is TGCGCCAGCAGCCAAAACCATGACAATGAGCAGTTCTTC.